The 8 T cell receptor beta chains in this list originate from one sample, sequenced in a study of blood T cell repertoires in COVID-19. TCRdb's table, derived via immunoSEQ multiplex PCR, lists solely in-frame clones and lacks some. This sample carries more than 450,000 clones, 87% of them seen once, and the ten largest clones take under 0.75%. The specimen sequenced was PBMCs or T cells enriched from blood (not recorded which). The receptors come from a young woman who had recovered from COVID-19.

The chain employs TRBV30 and TRBJ2-3; D is uncertain. CDR1 is GTSNPN and CDR2 is SVGIG in the germline V gene (reference sequence). The CDR3 consists of 12 residues. Trimming shortened V by 0 bases and J by 6 bases, and 7 bases separated the two germline ends. CDR3 DNA sequence: TGTGCCTGGAGTGTAGCCGGGGATACGCAGTATTTT. This sequence encodes CAWSVAGDTQYF.

The chain couples TRBV28 to TRBJ1-2; D gene ambiguous. With 5 bases removed from V and 0 bases from J, the gap between germline ends came to 7 bases. This CDR3 contains 13 residues. CDR1 is MDHEN, CDR2 SYDVKM, per germline. CDR3 region: CASSQETNYGYTF. CDR3 coding DNA: TGTGCCAGCAGTCAAGAGACTAACTATGGCTACACCTTC.

This clone was observed once. The chain recombines TRBV3-1 (or the pseudogene TRBV3-2) with TRBJ2-3; D is uncertain. The germline V and J ends were trimmed by 2 bases and 4 bases, with 7 bases remaining between them. CDR3 length: 13 amino acids. CDR1 and CDR2 from the germline V gene are LGHDT and YNNKEL (reference sequence). Here the CDR3 DNA reads TGTGCCAGCAGCCAACCCCCCGCAGATACGCAGTATTTT. Amino acid sequence: CASSQPPADTQYF.

The table lists this clone with a count of one. The rearrangement uses TRBV3-1 (or the pseudogene TRBV3-2) and TRBJ2-1; D is possibly TRBD2 (6 bases). V lost 4 bases and J 5 bases, leaving 21 bases between the germline ends. Germline V gives CDR1 LGHDT, CDR2 YNNKEL (reference sequence). The CDR3 runs to 17 residues. CDR3 region: CASSPIPAGDPDNEQFF. The DNA of the CDR3 is TGTGCCAGCAGCCCGATACCAGCGGGCGACCCCGACAATGAGCAGTTCTTC.

The chain is built from TRBV12-3 or TRBV12-4 and TRBJ2-1; 8 nucleotides agree with TRBD2. The CDR3 runs to 13 residues. The junction had 3 bases not matched to a gene; V was cut back by 6 bases and J by 5 bases. The CDR3 coding sequence is TGTGCCAGCAGGACTAGCGTCGACAATGAGCAGTTCTTC. The encoded protein is CASRTSVDNEQFF.

The chain joins TRBV15 to TRBJ2-2, with D unresolved. Germline CDR1 reads LNHNV; CDR2 reads YYDKDF (reference sequence). With 5 bases removed from V and 4 bases from J, the gap between germline ends came to 11 bases. The CDR3 length is 14 residues. The CDR3 DNA is TGTGCCACCAGCCCTCGCGTTGGCACCGGGGAGCTGTTTTTT. This gives the protein CATSPRVGTGELFF.

The chain recombines TRBV5-1 with TRBJ2-1; D is perhaps TRBD2 (5 bases). The CDR3 covers 16 residues. CDR1 is SGHRS, CDR2 YFSETQ, per germline. The V and J ends lost 6 bases and 7 bases respectively, with 23 bases between them. CDR3 loop: CASTTRAGAAGNEQFF. In DNA, the CDR3 is TGCGCCAGCACCACCCGGGCGGGCGCGGCTGGAAATGAGCAGTTCTTC. Together with reference TRBV5-1 and TRBJ2-1, the CDR3 gives the full variable domain: KAGVTQTPRYLIKTRGQQVTLSCSPISGHRSVSWYQQTPGQGLQFLFEYFSETQRNKGNFPGRFSGRQFSNSRSEMNVSTLELGDSALYLCASTTRAGAAGNEQFFGPGTRLTVL.

V gene TRBV2 combines with J gene TRBJ1-6; 9 bases agree with TRBD1. The CDR3 totals 13 residues. V lost 10 bases, J lost 7 bases, and 5 bases stayed unmatched. Germline V gives CDR1 SNHLY, CDR2 FYNNEI. In DNA form, the CDR3 reads TGTGCCACCATGGGACAGGGCAATTCACCCCTCCACTTT. Protein product: CATMGQGNSPLHF. The full variable domain, rest sourced from reference TRBV2 and TRBJ1-6, is EPEVTQTPSHQVTQMGQEVILRCVPISNHLYFYWYRQILGQKVEFLVSFYNNEISEKSEIFDDQFSVERPDGSNFTLKIRSTKLEDSAMYFCATMGQGNSPLHFGNGTRLTVT.